The clone carrying this T cell receptor beta chain is deemed medium-sized by its frequency. What it binds is unknown. Germline V gene lookup returns CDR1 SGHTA and CDR2 FQGTGA. The CDR3 extends over 16 amino acids. The libraries of TRB cDNA were prepared using 5' RACE with UMI labels. TCRdb processed the 5' RACE reads again and assigns one entry to each CDR3 protein, with no DNA. This table holds around 48,000 distinct CDR3 sequences. All CD8+ T cell subsets were sorted in triplicate at 250,000 to 300,000 cells each. The sample comes from a study of CXCR3-negative and CXCR3-positive naive CD8 T cells. Study information: Collectively, the libraries yielded 130 million or so TRB reads in total, at about 1.5 +/- 0.3 million per library. Regarding the study as a whole: Memory CD8+ cells had much lower diversity, and both naive subsets had comparably high diversity. For naive cells, CXCR3-negative and CXCR3-positive subsets had similar TRBV-TRBJ usage; for memory cells, usage differed.

The chain couples TRBV7-3 to TRBJ2-2; with no DNA, the TCRdb D assignment of TRBD2 cannot be verified. The sample taken for sequencing was memory CD8+ T cells from blood. The source of this sequence is a human donor in good health. Some clones in this sample may be carry-over from other donors' samples. This chain's CDR3 is CASSFASGGQIGELFF.